This T cell receptor (beta chain) was sequenced during a study of cytomegalovirus exposure and HLA in healthy donors. General study results and limits: Analysis was carried out at a later point, and it linked a missense DCLRE1C variant to TCR beta V- and J-gene trimming.

For this clone: Its specificity is not known.

Looked up from germline, CDR1 is GTSNPN and CDR2 is SVGIG (reference sequence). The CDR3 has 13 residues. V was pared by 5 bases and J by 2 bases, with 5 bases of the junction left unmatched. Amplification used 60 Vbeta primers and 13 Jbeta primers. This table comes from immunoSEQ multiplex PCR, and its TCRdb copy is limited to in-frame clones, with some not included. The sample holds tens of thousands of clones, approximately 79% seen once. This clonotype was obtained from a man younger than 45 in good health and CMV-seronegative. This sequence joins TRBV30 and TRBJ1-1; 7 bases are a match to TRBD1. Source material: PBMCs. Here the CDR3 reads CAWEKGANTEAFF. The CDR3 region has the DNA TGTGCCTGGGAGAAGGGGGCAAACACTGAAGCTTTCTTT.